This record covers a single T cell receptor (beta chain). Its antigen is not identified. The source of the sample is a study of tumor-infiltrating lymphocytes in localized non-small cell lung cancer. Whole-study context: The cohort mixed smokers and never-smokers, several histologies, and some post-neoadjuvant-chemotherapy samples.

Findings and caveats of the study: Compared with uninvolved lung, tumors showed higher T cell infiltration by TCRbeta sequencing. Each assay used a separate piece of the same tissue. Not all patients were TCR sequenced, owing to tissue quantity.

Sequencing was performed with immunoSEQ multiplex PCR; in TCRdb, only in-frame clones are kept and a portion is missing. The sample yields around 23,000 clones, roughly 73% seen once. CDR1 and CDR2 (germline): MNHNS, SASEGT. The CDR3 spans 14 residues. The ends were cut back, 6 bases at V and 4 bases at J, with 15 bases in the middle. The sequencing input was lung tumor tissue. This chain links TRBV6-1 with TRBJ1-2; D possibly corresponds to TRBD1 (6 bases). The origin of this receptor is a human donor with non-small cell lung cancer. The CDR3 loop reads CASSADQGPYGYTF. The CDR3 DNA reads as TGTGCCAGCAGCGCCGACCAGGGGCCCTATGGCTACACCTTC.